These T cell receptor beta chains were read from a single sample in a study of early T cells in non-severe SARS-CoV-2 infection. MiXCR, run by TCRdb on the 5' RACE reads, gives a single entry per CDR3 protein. The sample holds about 39,000 distinct CDR3 sequences, approximately 4% seen once. The sample taken for sequencing was whole blood. These receptors all come from an adult who was a healthcare worker with PCR-confirmed SARS-CoV-2 infection or an uninfected control (not recorded which). The conserved cysteine and the conserved F or W are not part of the CDR3 here. D genes are given only for firm matches.

J: TRBJ2-3
V: TRBV20-1
D: NA
CDR3: SARDGLPKGPTDTQY

J: TRBJ1-5
V: TRBV6-1
D: NA
CDR3: ASSVHPMDSNQPQH

J: TRBJ2-7
V: TRBV5-1
D: NA
CDR3: ASSLAQARGGYEQY

J: TRBJ1-2
V: TRBV5-6
D: NA
CDR3: ASSLIGGYGYT

J: TRBJ2-7
V: TRBV5-4
D: NA
CDR3: ASSLTGSHYEQY

J: TRBJ1-5
V: TRBV6-1
D: NA
CDR3: ASSDGGPQH

J: TRBJ2-3
V: TRBV7-3
D: NA
CDR3: ASSRGDTQY

J: TRBJ1-5
V: TRBV19
D: TRBD1
CDR3: ASLQVPGQGNQPQH

J: TRBJ2-5
V: TRBV20-1
D: TRBD2
CDR3: SALGVAGAFQETQY

J: TRBJ2-1
V: TRBV5-1
D: TRBD2
CDR3: ASSLSGLAGTNEQF

J: TRBJ2-5
V: TRBV12-3/TRBV12-4
D: NA
CDR3: ASSSQGRARTQETQY

J: TRBJ2-2
V: TRBV6-5
D: NA
CDR3: ASSYVETGELF

J: TRBJ2-1
V: TRBV29-1
D: NA
CDR3: SVAGIEQF

J: TRBJ2-7
V: TRBV7-6
D: NA
CDR3: ASSLSGGTYEQY

J: TRBJ2-3
V: TRBV10-3
D: NA
CDR3: AISEETPLTDTQY

J: TRBJ2-1
V: TRBV7-9
D: NA
CDR3: ASSLARNFYVDEQF

J: TRBJ2-7
V: TRBV10-3
D: NA
CDR3: ASAATRESYEQY

J: TRBJ1-3
V: TRBV7-9
D: NA
CDR3: ASRPKAGNTIY

J: TRBJ2-5
V: TRBV20-1
D: TRBD1
CDR3: SAPQGAQETQY

J: TRBJ2-5
V: TRBV6-6
D: NA
CDR3: ASRIGGGQETQY

J: TRBJ2-1
V: TRBV11-2
D: NA
CDR3: ASSLAGRSSYNEQF

J: TRBJ2-1
V: TRBV6-2/TRBV6-3
D: NA
CDR3: ASSYLYEQF

J: TRBJ2-7
V: TRBV7-2
D: TRBD2
CDR3: ASSPGLERNEQY

J: TRBJ2-1
V: TRBV20-1
D: TRBD2
CDR3: SAGRGRVYNEQF

J: TRBJ2-3
V: TRBV27
D: NA
CDR3: ASSLSLRDTQY

J: TRBJ2-5
V: TRBV12-3/TRBV12-4
D: TRBD2
CDR3: ASEREGRETQY

J: TRBJ2-1
V: TRBV5-6
D: NA
CDR3: ASSMVGGNEQF

J: TRBJ2-2
V: TRBV5-1
D: NA
CDR3: ASSPRRDRELF

J: TRBJ2-1
V: TRBV6-1
D: NA
CDR3: ASSKVGGLDEQF

J: TRBJ2-3
V: TRBV11-2
D: TRBD2
CDR3: ASSLTTTSGGETQY

J: TRBJ2-5
V: TRBV19
D: NA
CDR3: ASTLSSASQETQY

J: TRBJ2-2
V: TRBV18
D: NA
CDR3: ASSPPGLGGELF

J: TRBJ1-1
V: TRBV11-1
D: NA
CDR3: ASSPPPWGGNTEAF

J: TRBJ1-6
V: TRBV29-1
D: NA
CDR3: SLGRFFSYNSPLH

J: TRBJ2-7
V: TRBV11-2
D: TRBD1
CDR3: ASSPRGTASYEQY

J: TRBJ2-7
V: TRBV5-1
D: NA
CDR3: ASNQAPVAHEQY

J: TRBJ1-3
V: TRBV18
D: NA
CDR3: ASSFGSPGNTIY

J: TRBJ1-2
V: TRBV3-1
D: NA
CDR3: ASSQQGRGYT